A single T cell receptor (beta chain) is shown here with its context. No antigen is known for it. This record belongs to a study of shared clonotypes between healthy human individuals. Libraries were prepared by immunoSEQ multiplex PCR; TCRdb keeps only in-frame clonotypes and omits some of them. The sample includes about 1.1 million clones, roughly 80% of them seen just once. The CDR3 runs to 12 residues. Trimming removed 3 bases at V and 8 bases at J, with 9 bases between. Germline V gene lookup returns CDR1 KGHSH and CDR2 LQKENI. Findings and caveats of the study: Sharing across several donors was seen in around 5% of naive CD4 clonotypes. Estimated clonotype richness was generally higher in naive than memory subsets. Sequencing of the sorted subsets was shown by rarefaction to be incomplete despite large depth. Exclusively blood specimens were collected; tissue repertoires likely differ.

This receptor was obtained from a man between 18 and 29 years old in good health. Some clones in this sample may be carry-over from other donors' samples. The V call is TRBV18, the J call TRBJ2-3; D gene ambiguous. The sequenced material came from memory CD4+ T cells from PBMCs. Subset described: CD45RA-negative fraction. The CDR3 loop reads CASSPDLGTQYF. In nucleotides, the CDR3 is TGTGCCAGCTCACCCGACCTTGGTACGCAGTATTTT.